This T cell receptor (beta chain) was identified during a study of cytomegalovirus exposure and HLA in healthy donors (dated by TCRdb to the late 2010s). Background on the whole study: In an earlier analysis of around 540 of the donors, 276 Gb of sequence data and 117 million unique TCR beta sequences from roughly 190 million T cells were reported. Besides the first cohort of roughly 700 subjects, a separate validation cohort made up of around 120 different subjects was used. Donor age, sex, ethnicity and CMV serostatus were collected together with the repertoire data. In an earlier analysis of roughly 600 of the donors, high-throughput TCR beta sequencing was used to judge whether each TCR beta V gene segment behaved as functional or pseudogenic. Roughly 300 gigabases of sequencing data and 78 million or so unique TCR sequences were included in an early release covering 550 to 800 HLA-typed donors. Using immunosequencing, the study profiled T cell repertoires from 640 or so subjects and related those repertoires to cytomegalovirus serostatus. Every discovery cohort repertoire had been produced on one sequencing platform. To study patterns of TCR occurrence, a later analysis re-analyzed previously published TCR beta repertoires from 666 donors and added high-resolution HLA genotyping. Genome-wide SNP genotypes for about 65% of the 666 donors were used in a later genetic analysis, which treated that subset as a discovery cohort. Among about 400 genotyped donors of the cohort, an average of around 220,000 unique TCR beta nucleotide sequences was sequenced per donor, of which about 18% were non-productive. The study aimed to test whether signatures of past pathogen exposure could be identified by cataloging public T cell receptors. HLA typing included class I and class II loci at four-digit resolution. Several DR-DQ haplotypes were treated as single units for association and clustering because of strong linkage in the cohort. The number of typed donors differed by locus: about 620-640 for A, B, C, DRB1 and DQB1; 500 to 550 for DQA1; around 610 for DPA1; and about 450 for DPB1. Of the 398 genotyped donors, 65% to 90% fell in the genetic ancestry cluster associated with self-reported Caucasian donors. Rather than drawing on any new phenotypic data, the later analysis identified candidate immune exposures from TCR beta sequences and the way those sequences occurred across donors. To predict cytomegalovirus infection status, the study combined high-throughput TCR immunosequencing, statistical association of individual TCRs with disease status, and machine learning. Here is what the overall study found, with its caveats: In a later analysis, HLA-associated TCR beta chains showed more clonal expansion and lower generation probabilities than non-associated chains that were equally common. The study listed 150 to 200 TCR beta chains as associated with cytomegalovirus. This cohort had only TCR beta chains sequenced, and the lack of alpha or paired-chain data limited which features could be detected. According to a later analysis, parvovirus B19, influenza, CMV and Epstein-Barr virus appeared linked to several top co-occurrence clusters. Correlated functional status among segregating V segments might reflect linkage disequilibrium, but an unknown experimental factor could not be ruled out. In vitro tests confirmed that three of the cytomegalovirus-associated TCR beta chains recognize cytomegalovirus antigens. In a later analysis, 16,951 TCR beta sequences were associated with specific HLA alleles at a false discovery rate of 0.05. Presence/absence analyses assumed roughly uniform sequencing depth across donors, an assumption that may not hold. About 17 rarely observed V segments, including chromosome 9 orphons, were excluded from the earlier analysis of several hundred of the donors because counts were too low. A cluster of highly shared sequence variants was judged likely to represent a technical artifact of the sequencing pipeline. According to a later analysis, TCR association rates differed among HLA loci, with DRB1 alleles showing the most associated TCRs and HLA-C alleles showing the fewest. The classifier was reported to diagnose cytomegalovirus status with high specificity and sensitivity in both the original and validation cohorts. Broadly in line with IMGT annotations, most TCR beta V segments showed up in productive rearrangements about 87% or about 30% of the time in an earlier analysis of a few hundred of the donors. A later genetic analysis associated a missense DCLRE1C variant with V-gene and J-gene trimming of TCR beta chains, and an independent cohort replicated the association. Assigning TCR associations to individual alleles was difficult when HLA alleles, especially DR and DQ, strongly co-occurred. The authors suggested that the approach could potentially be extended to other disease states and immunological phenotypes. A further reported finding was that TCR beta sequences accurately predicted the HLA-A and HLA-B alleles for most subjects in the first cohort. Because HLA typing was unavailable for some donors at each locus, only the typed subset was used in association tests. Most TCR sequences were observed very rarely across donors, whereas some public TCRs were present in many individuals. Immune exposure information for the cohort was limited to CMV serostatus. Compared with the approximately 720-donor mean, donors in an Asian-associated ancestry cluster had fewer N-insertions in productive TCRs, according to a later genetic analysis. Some IMGT-functional V segments, including TRBV6-2 and TRBV6-3, could not be distinguished by the 87-base-pair reads and were therefore excluded. In a later analysis, most CMV-associated TCR beta chains were found to appear HLA-restricted, with HLA associations seemingly driven largely by CMV exposure.

Its CDR3 holds 13 amino acids, cysteine through phenylalanine. Only CDR3 DNA is held: 39 bases, read in frame from base 1. CDR1 and CDR2 are drawn from the germline V gene (reference sequence): MNHEY, SMNVEV. The junction carries 11 bases between V and J, which are trimmed by 3 bases and 5 bases respectively. There are a few counts of this clone. The specificity of this receptor is unknown. No base qualities exist here, and no much larger clone lies one base off it. In total, 666 healthy bone marrow donors made up the cohort. At the time of sampling, all cohort members were nominally healthy, though unrecorded immune exposures were likely present. The donor tested CMV seropositive, placing the donor among the 289 seropositive members of the cohort. Each donor provided a peripheral blood sample, and peripheral blood mononuclear cells were used for TCR beta sequencing. Genomic DNA was extracted from the blood cell samples with the Qiagen DNeasy Blood Extraction Kit.

Library preparation was by the immunoSEQ multiplex PCR assay. For the multiplex PCR, a mixture combining 60 forward primers for TCR Vbeta segments and 13 reverse primers for TCR Jbeta segments was used. Amplification of the CDR3 region of rearranged TCR beta genes was performed with a multiplex PCR assay on genomic DNA. The amplified TCR beta libraries were sequenced on the Illumina HiSeq System as 87-base-pair reads. In the original analysis: Across the 500 to 700 repertoires, a later analysis counted some 80 million unique TCR beta chains, around 11 million of which were shared by at least two donors. Raw reads were error-corrected and collapsed into unique sequences with a nearest-neighbor algorithm that merged closely related sequences to remove PCR and sequencing errors. Alignment of CDR3 sequences to IMGT reference sequences was used to assign V, D and J gene segments. Each retained sequence needed at least a six-nucleotide match to both a V gene segment and a J gene segment. Rearrangements were called productive when the CDR3 lacked stop codons and stayed in frame with V and J; all others were non-productive. CDR3 was defined according to IMGT convention as the region running from the second conserved V-encoded cysteine to the conserved J-encoded phenylalanine. The earlier analysis of about 530 of the donors excluded any sequence lacking an unambiguous match to a single V gene segment. An earlier analysis of approximately 590 of the donors classified V segments as functional when productive rearrangements were above 56.7% and as segregating when the standard deviation between donors was above 5%. A statistical classification framework was developed to diagnose cytomegalovirus status using the catalog of TCR beta chain sequences. In a later analysis, TCR nucleotide sequences were compared against IMGT/GENE-DB human TR gene sequences so that V and J genes could be assigned. The TCRdist pipeline was used in a later analysis to assign CDR3 sequences and most-parsimonious VDJ recombination scenarios. In a later analysis, every TCR beta chain was defined by the combination of its CDR3 amino acid sequence and its V-gene family, and reads without a unique V-gene family were dropped. In a later analysis, 450 to 600 highly shared, low-generation-probability nucleotide sequences were removed to address suspected cross-contamination and a sequencing artifact. In a later analysis, a clonal expansion index for each public chain was calculated from normalized within-repertoire ranks of inferred template counts. In a later analysis, generation probabilities were computed using a VDJ recombination model fitted to out-of-frame rearrangements, and the results were checked against IGoR. In a later analysis, hypergeometric tests were used to score TCR-TCR, TCR-HLA and TCR-CMV co-occurrence, with a repertoire-size bias correction applied to TCR pairs. In a later analysis, false discovery rates were estimated by permuting HLA or CMV assignments 20 times. In a later analysis, co-occurring TCRs were grouped with DBSCAN, and TCRdist sequence similarity was added when clustering was performed within HLA-allele-positive subsets. For co-occurrence clustering, repertoires with fewer than 30,000 or more than 120,000 public chains were excluded, along with about five repertoires with anomalous nucleotide sharing. Entries here come from immuneACCESS through TCRdb and include only in-frame sequences with V and J called. Some clones fail to appear in such tables; in the studies checked, an unresolved V gene covers under half of the shortfall, and the cause of the remainder is unknown. That table supplies the V and J calls and clone size; D and trimming were determined from the DNA. The sample contains fewer than 85,000 clones, over 60% of them found a single time. Of the sample, around 10% is held by the ten largest clones.

The source material was PBMCs. This TCR was sampled from a woman aged 40 to 55 in good health and CMV-seropositive. Recombination connected TRBV27 to TRBJ2-7, with TRBD1 as a weak D call on 5 bases. The nucleotide sequence reads as follows: TGTGCCAGCAGTTTCAGGGAAGGAAACGAGCAGTACTTC. This encodes CASSFREGNEQYF.